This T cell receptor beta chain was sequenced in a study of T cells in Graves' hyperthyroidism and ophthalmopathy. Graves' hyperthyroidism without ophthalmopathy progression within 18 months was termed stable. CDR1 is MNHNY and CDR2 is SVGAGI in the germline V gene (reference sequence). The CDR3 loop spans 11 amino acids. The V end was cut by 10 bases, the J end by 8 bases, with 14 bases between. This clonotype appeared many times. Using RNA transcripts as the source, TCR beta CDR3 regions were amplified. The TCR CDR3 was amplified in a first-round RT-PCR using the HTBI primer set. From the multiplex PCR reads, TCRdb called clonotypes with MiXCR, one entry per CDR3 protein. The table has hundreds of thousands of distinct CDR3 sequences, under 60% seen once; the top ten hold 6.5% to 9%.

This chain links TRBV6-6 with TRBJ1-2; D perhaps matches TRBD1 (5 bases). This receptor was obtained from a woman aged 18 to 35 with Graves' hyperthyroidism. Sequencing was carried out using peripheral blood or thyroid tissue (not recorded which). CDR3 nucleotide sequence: TGTGCCACATCGGGAGGGGACGGCTACACCTTC. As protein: CATSGGDGYTF.